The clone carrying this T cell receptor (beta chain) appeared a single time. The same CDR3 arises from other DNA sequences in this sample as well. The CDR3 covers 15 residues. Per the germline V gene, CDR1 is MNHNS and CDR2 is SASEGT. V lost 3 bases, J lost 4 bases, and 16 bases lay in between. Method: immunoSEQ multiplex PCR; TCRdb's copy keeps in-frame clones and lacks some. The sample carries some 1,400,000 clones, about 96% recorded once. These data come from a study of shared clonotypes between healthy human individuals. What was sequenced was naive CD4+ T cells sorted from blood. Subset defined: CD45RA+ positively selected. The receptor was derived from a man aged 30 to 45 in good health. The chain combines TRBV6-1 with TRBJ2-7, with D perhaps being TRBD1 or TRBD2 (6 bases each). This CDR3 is CASSEAGGSGYEQYF. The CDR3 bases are TGTGCCAGCAGTGAGGCCGGGGGCAGTGGATACGAGCAGTACTTC.